The 27 T cell receptor beta chains presented below share a single source sample, sequenced in a study of OX40 agonist ivuxolimab in advanced cancers. TCRdb's table, derived via immunoSEQ multiplex PCR, lists solely in-frame clones and lacks some. The sample holds under 95,000 clones, more than 75% seen once. Source: CD4+ or CD8+ T cells sorted from blood, taken in a trial of the OX40 agonist ivuxolimab. The receptor set was obtained from an adult with an advanced solid tumor such as melanoma, head and neck, liver or kidney cancer.

The CDR3 DNA follows: TGTGCCAGCAGTACGAGGAACTCCTACGAGCAGTACTTC. This sequence encodes CASSTRNSYEQYF. The chain employs TRBV27 and TRBJ2-7; D unresolved. Germline V gives CDR1 MNHEY, CDR2 SMNVEV (reference sequence). V was cut by 5 bases and J by 0 bases, with 8 bases left in between. The CDR3 totals 13 residues.

V usage is TRBV9 and J usage is TRBJ2-7; 11 nucleotides line up with TRBD1. CDR3 size: 15 residues. Germline V CDR1 and CDR2: SGDLS, YYNGEE. Germline trimming cut 6 bases from V and 0 bases from J; bases unmatched to any gene: 5. CDR3 sequence reads: CASTRGTGGSYEQYF. In DNA, the CDR3 is TGTGCCAGCACGAGAGGGACAGGGGGCTCCTACGAGCAGTACTTC. The full variable domain, its missing parts supplied by reference TRBV9 and TRBJ2-7, is DSGVTQTPKHLITATGQRVTLRCSPRSGDLSVYWYQQSLDQGLQFLIQYYNGEERAKGNILERFSAQQFPDLHSELNLSSLELGDSALYFCASTRGTGGSYEQYFGPGTRLTVT.

Points on this clone: Other DNA sequences from this sample encode an identical CDR3 as well. The chain is built from TRBV4-1 and TRBJ1-2, with TRBD1 as a possible D gene (5 bases). Trimming removed 1 base from V and 8 bases from J, with 20 bases in between. Germline CDR1 MGHRA, CDR2 YSYEKL. The length of the CDR3 is 16 residues. As DNA, the CDR3 is TGCGCCAGCAGCCAAGTAGGTGGGGCGCTCAGCGGGGGCTACACCTTC. Encoded protein: CASSQVGGALSGGYTF.

The chain employs TRBV29-1 and TRBJ1-3; 7 bases are shared with TRBD1. This CDR3 has 15 amino acids. V gave up 3 bases and J gave up 2 bases; unmatched junction bases: 7. Germline V gene sequence: CDR1 SQVTM, CDR2 ANQGSEA. CDR3 region: CSVEFKGAPGNTIYF. The CDR3 DNA reads TGCAGCGTTGAGTTCAAGGGGGCCCCTGGAAACACCATATATTTT.

V gene TRBV27 combines with J gene TRBJ2-7, with 7 bases that match TRBD1. CDR3 size: 14 residues. Trimming at V came to 3 bases and at J to 4 bases, leaving 6 bases not matched to a gene. Germline V lookup: CDR1 MNHEY, CDR2 SMNVEV (reference sequence). The CDR3 bases are TGTGCCAGCAGTTTTCGGGACAGATTTTACGAGCAGTACTTC. Translated, it gives CASSFRDRFYEQYF.

The chain links TRBV7-2 to TRBJ2-7; 12 positions match TRBD2. The CDR3 sequence is 14 residues long. The trim removed 6 bases at V and 4 bases at J, leaving 4 bases unmatched. CDR1 SGHTA and CDR2 FQGNSA come from the germline V gene. CDR3 protein: CASSSTSGRYEQYF. Here the CDR3 DNA reads TGTGCCAGCAGTTCGACTAGCGGGAGATACGAGCAGTACTTC.

This clone has more than one count but fewer than ten. The chain is built from TRBV7-3 and TRBJ1-1, with D possibly TRBD1 on 5 matching bases. Trimming cost V 5 bases and J 4 bases, with 14 bases left between them. The CDR3 consists of 14 residues. The germline gives CDR1 SGHTA, CDR2 FQGTGA. CDR3 in amino acids: CASSPGHRGTEAFF. The CDR3 DNA sequence: TGTGCCAGCAGCCCTGGACATAGGGGCACTGAAGCTTTCTTT.

The rearrangement joins TRBV28 to TRBJ1-5; the D is unclear. Germline V CDR1 and CDR2: MDHEN, SYDVKM. V lost 3 bases, J lost 6 bases, and 9 bases lay in between. This CDR3 region has 13 residues. The CDR3 DNA reads TGTGCCAGCAGTTTTAGTCTGGGTCAGCCCCAGCATTTT. Protein sequence: CASSFSLGQPQHF.

This clone was observed a handful of times. The chain combines TRBV19 with TRBJ1-1; TRBD1 might be the D (5 bases). This CDR3 comprises 14 residues. Germline V gene data show CDR1 as LNHDA and CDR2 as SQIVND (reference sequence). V lost 10 bases, J lost 1 base, and 16 bases lay in between. The CDR3 protein is CAISQGLTNTEAFF. Here the CDR3 DNA reads TGTGCCATCTCCCAGGGCCTAACGAACACTGAAGCTTTCTTT.

CDR3 sequence: CASSLARAGGSSYNEQFF. The DNA for the CDR3 is TGTGCCAGCAGCTTAGCGAGGGCGGGAGGGAGCTCCTACAATGAGCAGTTCTTC. The J gene is TRBJ2-1, the V gene TRBV7-9; TRBD2 agrees at 9 bases. This CDR3 region has 18 residues. CDR1 SEHNR and CDR2 FQNEAQ come from the germline V gene (reference sequence). V was clipped by 0 bases and J by 0 bases; unmatched bases: 6.

The chain couples TRBV10-1 to TRBJ1-5; possibly TRBD1 for D (6 bases). The V gene's germline CDR1 is WNHNN and CDR2 SYGVQD (reference sequence). Trimming took 2 bases from V and 3 from J, leaving 11 bases between them. This CDR3 has 15 residues. The CDR3 bases are TGCGCCAGCAGTGAGGACAGGCCCTACAATCAGCCCCAGCATTTT. It translates to CASSEDRPYNQPQHF.

This clone was observed once. The rearrangement joins TRBV7-8 to TRBJ1-2, with 9 bases identical to TRBD1. CDR1 SGHVS and CDR2 FQNEAQ come from the germline V gene. V was pared by 3 bases and J by 0 bases, with 5 bases of the junction left unmatched. This CDR3 comprises 16 residues. Written as DNA, the CDR3 is TGTGCCAGCAGCTTCAGGACAGGGGCTACTAACTATGGCTACACCTTC. It specifies CASSFRTGATNYGYTF.

The chain links TRBV28 to TRBJ1-4; D uncertain. V lost 3 bases, J lost 4 bases, and 9 bases lay in between. Germline values: CDR1 MDHEN, CDR2 SYDVKM. The CDR3 is 14 amino acids. The CDR3 region is CASSFKIRNEKLFF. The DNA of the CDR3 is TGTGCCAGCAGTTTTAAGATCCGTAATGAAAAACTGTTTTTT.

The V gene is TRBV5-1, the J gene TRBJ1-5; D is undetermined. Germline CDR1 is SGHRS and CDR2 is YFSETQ. The germline V and J ends were trimmed by 0 bases and 6 bases, with 7 bases remaining between them. The CDR3 is 13 residues long. The chain's CDR3 is CASSLETGQPQHF. The CDR3, as DNA: TGCGCCAGCAGCTTGGAGACGGGTCAGCCCCAGCATTTT.

The V call is TRBV28, the J call TRBJ2-6, with 13 bases aligning to TRBD2. Germline assignment: CDR1 MDHEN and CDR2 SYDVKM. This CDR3 contains 19 residues. V lost 5 bases to trimming and J lost 3 bases; unmatched junction nucleotides: 10. CDR3 amino acids: CASSPRLAGGLYGANVLTF. The DNA for the CDR3 is TGTGCCAGCAGTCCCAGACTAGCGGGGGGCCTCTATGGGGCCAACGTCCTGACTTTC.

The chain employs TRBV7-2 and TRBJ2-3, with D possibly TRBD1 on 6 matching bases. From germline, CDR1 is SGHTA and CDR2 FQGNSA. The CDR3 is made up of 13 amino acids. V shed 8 bases and J shed 0 bases, with 9 bases lying between them. The DNA for the CDR3 is TGTGCCAGCGGGGGACAAAGCACAGATACGCAGTATTTT. Amino acid sequence: CASGGQSTDTQYF.

The chain joins TRBV5-4 to TRBJ1-2, with a weak D call TRBD1 (6 bases). Germline V gene data show CDR1 as SGHNT and CDR2 as YYREEE (reference sequence). V shed 4 bases and J shed 4 bases, with 14 bases lying between them. This CDR3 contains 14 residues. The CDR3 DNA sequence: TGTGCCAGCAGCCCCCGACAGGAGGTCTATGGCTACACCTTC. Translating it yields CASSPRQEVYGYTF.

The DNA of the CDR3 is TGTGCCAGCAGCTCGCGGGTCGCCCACTTGAAAGCTTTCTTT. Protein sequence: CASSSRVAHLKAFF. V is TRBV7-3 and J is TRBJ1-1; no clear D gene. V was pared by 4 bases and J by 9 bases, with 18 bases between. Germline CDR1 and CDR2: SGHTA and FQGTGA. This CDR3 is built from 14 residues.

This clone was detected only a few times. V and J are TRBV5-1 and TRBJ2-2, with D possibly being TRBD1 (5 bases). This CDR3 has 16 residues. V lost 4 bases and J lost 4, with 17 bases in between. Germline CDR1 SGHRS, CDR2 YFSETQ. The DNA of the CDR3 is TGCGCCAGCAGCCGGAAGGACAACCCGGGCACCGGGGAGCTGTTTTTT. Protein: CASSRKDNPGTGELFF.

CDR3 bases: TGCGCCAGCAGCCTAGGGACCGCCGGGGGAGAGACCCAGTACTTC. Translated: CASSLGTAGGETQYF. The genes are TRBV5-1 and TRBJ2-5, with D perhaps TRBD2 (6 bases). This CDR3 has 15 amino acids. Germline V gene lookup returns CDR1 SGHRS and CDR2 YFSETQ. V lost 4 bases, J lost 4 bases, and 17 bases lay in between.

The gene calls are TRBV21-1 and TRBJ2-6; no DNA check was done on the table's D call, TRBD1. TRBV21-1 is shown as a pseudogene. The CDR3 extends over 18 amino acids. The CDR3 sequence: CASTTDRLSSSGANVLTF. For the CDR3, the DNA is TGTGCCAGCACAACGGACAGGTTGTCCTCATCTGGGGCCAACGTCCTGACTTTC.

V gene TRBV18 combines with J gene TRBJ2-5; possibly TRBD2 for D (6 bases). CDR1 is KGHSH and CDR2 is LQKENI in the germline V gene. This CDR3 is built from 15 residues. The germline V and J ends were trimmed by 5 bases and 5 bases, with 18 bases remaining between them. CDR3 amino acids: CASSSIGSLGETQYF. The CDR3 region has the DNA TGTGCCAGCTCATCGATCGGGAGTCTCGGTGAGACCCAGTACTTC. Full variable domain (outside the CDR3, taken from reference TRBV18 and TRBJ2-5): NAGVMQNPRHLVRRRGQEARLRCSPMKGHSHVYWYRQLPEEGLKFMVYLQKENIIDESGMPKERFSAEFPKEGPSILRIQQVVRGDSAAYFCASSSIGSLGETQYFGPGTRLLVL.

Here the CDR3 DNA reads TGTGCCAGCAGAGGGACAGGAGGGGATCAGCCCCAGCATTTT. Translated, it gives CASRGTGGDQPQHF. V usage is TRBV6-6 and J usage is TRBJ1-5; 8 nucleotides agree with TRBD1. This CDR3 comprises 14 residues. Germline assignment: CDR1 MNHNY and CDR2 SVGAGI (reference sequence). V shed 6 bases and J 5 bases; nucleotides not matched to a gene: 6.

The gene calls are TRBV2 and TRBJ2-5; no firm D call. V was cut by 7 bases and J by 8 bases, with 11 bases left in between. This CDR3 has 11 residues. The germline V gene has CDR1 SNHLY and CDR2 FYNNEI. CDR3 DNA sequence: TGTGCCAGCATGGTGGCCCGAACCCAGTACTTC. Amino acids: CASMVARTQYF.

V is TRBV5-4 and J is TRBJ1-4; D is uncertain. With 6 bases removed from V and 4 bases from J, the gap between germline ends came to 13 bases. CDR3 length: 14 residues. Germline values: CDR1 SGHNT, CDR2 YYREEE (reference sequence). In nucleotides, the CDR3 is TGTGCCAGCACCTCAAGCTACCGTAATGAAAAACTGTTTTTT. This translates into CASTSSYRNEKLFF.

V is TRBV28 and J is TRBJ1-4; 7 nucleotides align to TRBD1. CDR1 is MDHEN, CDR2 SYDVKM, per germline. This CDR3 region has 14 residues. V trimming: 11 bases; J trimming: 5 bases; junction bases outside the gene matches: 11. Here the CDR3 reads CAASEGGPNEKLFF. CDR3 nucleotide sequence: TGTGCCGCCTCCGAAGGGGGCCCGAATGAAAAACTGTTTTTT.

The rearrangement links TRBV5-4 to TRBJ2-2; 9 bases align to TRBD2. The CDR3 totals 16 residues. Germline CDR1 reads SGHNT; CDR2 reads YYREEE (reference sequence). Trimming removed 2 bases from V and 7 bases from J; junction bases left unmatched: 9. CDR3 region: CASSFGTSRNNGELFF. In DNA, the CDR3 is TGTGCCAGCAGCTTCGGGACTAGCAGAAATAACGGGGAGCTGTTTTTT.